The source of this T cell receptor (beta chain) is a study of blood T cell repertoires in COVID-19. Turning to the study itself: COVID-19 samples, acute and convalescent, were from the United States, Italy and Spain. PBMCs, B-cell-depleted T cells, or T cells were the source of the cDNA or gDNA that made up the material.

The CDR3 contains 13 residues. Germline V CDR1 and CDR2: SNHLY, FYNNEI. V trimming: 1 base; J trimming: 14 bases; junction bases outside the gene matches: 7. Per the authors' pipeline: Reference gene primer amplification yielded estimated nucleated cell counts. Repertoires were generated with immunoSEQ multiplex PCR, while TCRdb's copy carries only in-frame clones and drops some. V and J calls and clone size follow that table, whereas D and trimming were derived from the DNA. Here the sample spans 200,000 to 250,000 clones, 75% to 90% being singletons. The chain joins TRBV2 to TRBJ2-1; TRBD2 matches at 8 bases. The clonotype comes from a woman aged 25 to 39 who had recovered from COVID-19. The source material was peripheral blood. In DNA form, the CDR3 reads TGTGCCAGCAGTGAAGAGGCGGGGGGCAGTAAGTTCTTC. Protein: CASSEEAGGSKFF.